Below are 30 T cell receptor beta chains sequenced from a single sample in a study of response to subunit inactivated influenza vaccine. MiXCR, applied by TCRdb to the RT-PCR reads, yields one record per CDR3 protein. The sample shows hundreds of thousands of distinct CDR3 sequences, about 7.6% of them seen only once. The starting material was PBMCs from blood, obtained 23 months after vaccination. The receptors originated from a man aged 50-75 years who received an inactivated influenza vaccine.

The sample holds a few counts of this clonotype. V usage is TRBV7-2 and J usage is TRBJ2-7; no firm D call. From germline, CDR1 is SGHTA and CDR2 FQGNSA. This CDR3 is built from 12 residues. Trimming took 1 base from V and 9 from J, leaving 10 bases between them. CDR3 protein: CASSLGPGVQYF. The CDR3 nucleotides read TGTGCCAGCAGCTTAGGCCCGGGTGTGCAGTACTTC.

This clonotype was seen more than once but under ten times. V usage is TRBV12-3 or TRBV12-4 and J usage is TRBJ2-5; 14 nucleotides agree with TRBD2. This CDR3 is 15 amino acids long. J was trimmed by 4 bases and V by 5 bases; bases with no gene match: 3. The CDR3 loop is CASSRLAGGGETQYF. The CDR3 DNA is TGTGCCAGCAGTCGACTAGCGGGAGGGGGAGAGACCCAGTACTTC.

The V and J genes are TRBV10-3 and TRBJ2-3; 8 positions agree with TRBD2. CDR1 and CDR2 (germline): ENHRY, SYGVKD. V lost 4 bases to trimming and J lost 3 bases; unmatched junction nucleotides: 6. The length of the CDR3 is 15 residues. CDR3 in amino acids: CAISGIAGGTDTQYF. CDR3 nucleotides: TGTGCCATCAGTGGTATCGCGGGAGGTACAGATACGCAGTATTTT.

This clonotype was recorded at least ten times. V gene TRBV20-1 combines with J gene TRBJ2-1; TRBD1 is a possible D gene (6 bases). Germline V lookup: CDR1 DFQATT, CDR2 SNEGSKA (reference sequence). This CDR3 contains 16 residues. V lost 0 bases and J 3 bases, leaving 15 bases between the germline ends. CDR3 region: CSARDRGAIYYNEQFF. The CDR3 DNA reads TGCAGTGCTAGAGACAGGGGAGCTATATACTACAATGAGCAGTTCTTC.

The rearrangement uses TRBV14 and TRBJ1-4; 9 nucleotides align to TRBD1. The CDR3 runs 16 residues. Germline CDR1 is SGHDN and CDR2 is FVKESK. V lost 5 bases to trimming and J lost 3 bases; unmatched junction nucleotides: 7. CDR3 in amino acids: CASSKDRGVANEKLFF. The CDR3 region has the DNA TGTGCCAGCAGCAAGGACAGGGGCGTAGCTAATGAAAAACTGTTTTTT. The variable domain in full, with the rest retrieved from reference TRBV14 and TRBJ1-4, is EAGVTQFPSHSVIEKGQTVTLRCDPISGHDNLYWYRRVMGKEIKFLLHFVKESKQDESGMPNNRFLAERTGGTYSTLKVQPAELEDSGVYFCASSKDRGVANEKLFFGSGTQLSVL.

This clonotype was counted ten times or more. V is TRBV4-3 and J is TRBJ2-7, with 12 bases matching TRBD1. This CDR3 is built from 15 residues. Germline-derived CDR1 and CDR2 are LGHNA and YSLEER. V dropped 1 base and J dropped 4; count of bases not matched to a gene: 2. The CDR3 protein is CASSQGDRGPYEQYF. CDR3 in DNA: TGCGCCAGCAGCCAAGGGGACAGGGGGCCGTACGAGCAGTACTTC.

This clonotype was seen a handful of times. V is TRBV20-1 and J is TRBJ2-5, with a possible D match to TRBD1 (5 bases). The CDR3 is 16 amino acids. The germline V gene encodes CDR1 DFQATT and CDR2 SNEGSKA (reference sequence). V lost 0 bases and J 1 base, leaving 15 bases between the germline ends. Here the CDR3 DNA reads TGCAGTGCTAGAGATCCATATCGACAGCTCCAAGAGACCCAGTACTTC. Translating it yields CSARDPYRQLQETQYF.

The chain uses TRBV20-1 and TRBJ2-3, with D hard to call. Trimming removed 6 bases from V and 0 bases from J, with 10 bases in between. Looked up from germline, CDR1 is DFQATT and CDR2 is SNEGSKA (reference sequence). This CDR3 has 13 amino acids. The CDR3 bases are TGCAGTGCCTCGATTCCTAGCACAGATACGCAGTATTTT. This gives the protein CSASIPSTDTQYF.

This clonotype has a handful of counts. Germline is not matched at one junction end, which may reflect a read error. The CDR3: CASSVEPGLQGTQYF. In DNA, the CDR3 is TGTGCCAGCAGCGTAGAGCCAGGCCTCCAAGGGACCCAGTACTTC. The rearrangement joins TRBV9 to TRBJ2-5; no clear D. Germline values: CDR1 SGDLS, CDR2 YYNGEE. The CDR3 consists of 15 residues.

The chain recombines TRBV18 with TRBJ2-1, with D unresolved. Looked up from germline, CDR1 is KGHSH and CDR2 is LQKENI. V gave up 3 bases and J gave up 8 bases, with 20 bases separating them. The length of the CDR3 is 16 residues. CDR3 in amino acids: CASSPSGYYHTDEQFF. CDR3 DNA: TGTGCCAGCTCACCGTCAGGTTACTACCACACTGATGAGCAGTTCTTC.

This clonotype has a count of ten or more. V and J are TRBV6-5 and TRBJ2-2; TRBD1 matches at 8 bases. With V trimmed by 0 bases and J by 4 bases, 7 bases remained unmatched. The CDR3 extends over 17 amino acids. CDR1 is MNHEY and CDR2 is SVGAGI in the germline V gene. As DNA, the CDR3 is TGTGCCAGCAGTTACTCCTGGACAGGGCGGATCACCGGGGAGCTGTTTTTT. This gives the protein CASSYSWTGRITGELFF.

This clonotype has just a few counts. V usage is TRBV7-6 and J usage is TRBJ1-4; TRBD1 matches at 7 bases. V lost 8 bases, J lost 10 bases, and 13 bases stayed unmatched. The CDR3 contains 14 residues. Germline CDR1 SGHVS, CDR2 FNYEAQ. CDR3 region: CASAGQGGFGKLFF. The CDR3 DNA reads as TGTGCCAGCGCGGGCCAAGGGGGCTTCGGAAAACTGTTTTTT.

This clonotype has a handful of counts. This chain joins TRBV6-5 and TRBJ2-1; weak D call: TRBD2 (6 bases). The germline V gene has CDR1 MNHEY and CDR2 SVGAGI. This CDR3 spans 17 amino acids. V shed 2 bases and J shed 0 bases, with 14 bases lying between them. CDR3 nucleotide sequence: TGTGCCAGCAGTTACGGGCGGGGCCGCAGCTCCTACAATGAGCAGTTCTTC. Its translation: CASSYGRGRSSYNEQFF.

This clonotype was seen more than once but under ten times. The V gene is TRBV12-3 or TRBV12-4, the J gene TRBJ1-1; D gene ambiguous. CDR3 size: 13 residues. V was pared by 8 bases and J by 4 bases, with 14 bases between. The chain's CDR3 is CASSRVGFTEAFF. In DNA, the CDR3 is TGTGCCAGCTCAAGGGTGGGCTTCACTGAAGCTTTCTTT.

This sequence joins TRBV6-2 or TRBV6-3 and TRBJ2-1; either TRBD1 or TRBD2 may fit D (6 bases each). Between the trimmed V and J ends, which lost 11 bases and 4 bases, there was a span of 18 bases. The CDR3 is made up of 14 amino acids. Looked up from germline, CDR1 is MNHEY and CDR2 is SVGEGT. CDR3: CAVRGAGVYNEQFF. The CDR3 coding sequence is TGTGCCGTCAGGGGAGCGGGTGTGTACAATGAGCAGTTCTTC.

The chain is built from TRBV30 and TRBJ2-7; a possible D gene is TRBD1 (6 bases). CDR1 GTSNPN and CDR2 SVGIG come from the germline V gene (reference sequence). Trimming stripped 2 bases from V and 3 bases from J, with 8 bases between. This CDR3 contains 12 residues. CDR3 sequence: CAWSQQGYEQYF. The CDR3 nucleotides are TGTGCCTGGAGTCAACAGGGCTACGAGCAGTACTTC.

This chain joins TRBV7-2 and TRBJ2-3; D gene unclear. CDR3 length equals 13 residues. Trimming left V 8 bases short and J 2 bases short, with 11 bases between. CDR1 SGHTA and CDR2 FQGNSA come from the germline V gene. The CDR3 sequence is CASGKYNTDTQYF. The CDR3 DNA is TGTGCCAGCGGGAAGTACAACACAGATACGCAGTATTTT.

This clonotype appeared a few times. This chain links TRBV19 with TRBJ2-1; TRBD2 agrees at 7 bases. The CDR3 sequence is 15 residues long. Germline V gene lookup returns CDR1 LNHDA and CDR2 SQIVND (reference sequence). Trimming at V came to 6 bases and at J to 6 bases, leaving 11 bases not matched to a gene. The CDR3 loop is CASSDEGAGVNEQFF. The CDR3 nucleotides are TGTGCCAGTAGCGACGAAGGGGCGGGGGTCAATGAGCAGTTCTTC.

The DNA of the CDR3 is TGCAGTGCTAGTTCAGGGCAAACCTATGGCTACACCTTC. Translating gives CSASSGQTYGYTF. The rearrangement joins TRBV20-1 to TRBJ1-2, with TRBD1 as a possible D gene (5 bases). V was cut by 3 bases and J by 4 bases, with 12 bases left in between. Germline V gene sequence: CDR1 DFQATT, CDR2 SNEGSKA (reference sequence). The CDR3 length is 13 residues.

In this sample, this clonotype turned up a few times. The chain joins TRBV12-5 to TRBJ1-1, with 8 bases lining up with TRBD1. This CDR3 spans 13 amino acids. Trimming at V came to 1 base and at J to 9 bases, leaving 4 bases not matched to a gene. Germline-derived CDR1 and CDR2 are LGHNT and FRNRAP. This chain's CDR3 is CASGLGPGGKAFF. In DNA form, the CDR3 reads TGTGCTAGTGGTTTGGGACCAGGGGGCAAAGCTTTCTTT.

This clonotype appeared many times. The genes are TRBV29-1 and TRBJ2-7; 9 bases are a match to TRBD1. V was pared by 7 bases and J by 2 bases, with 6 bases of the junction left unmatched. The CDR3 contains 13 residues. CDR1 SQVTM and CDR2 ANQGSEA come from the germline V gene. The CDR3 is CSAGDRETYEQYF. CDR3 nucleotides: TGCAGCGCCGGGGACAGGGAAACCTACGAGCAGTACTTC.

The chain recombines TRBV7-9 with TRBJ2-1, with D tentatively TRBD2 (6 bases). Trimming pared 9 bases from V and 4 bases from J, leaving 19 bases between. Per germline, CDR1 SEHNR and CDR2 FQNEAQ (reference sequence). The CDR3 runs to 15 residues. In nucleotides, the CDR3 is TGTGCCAGTGAGATCCGGGGGAAGGGGTACAATGAGCAGTTCTTC. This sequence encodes CASEIRGKGYNEQFF. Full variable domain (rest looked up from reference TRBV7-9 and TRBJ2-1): DTGVSQNPRHKITKRGQNVTFRCDPISEHNRLYWYRQTLGQGPEFLTYFQNEAQLEKSRLLSDRFSAERPKGSFSTLEIQRTEQGDSAMYLCASEIRGKGYNEQFFGPGTRLTVL.

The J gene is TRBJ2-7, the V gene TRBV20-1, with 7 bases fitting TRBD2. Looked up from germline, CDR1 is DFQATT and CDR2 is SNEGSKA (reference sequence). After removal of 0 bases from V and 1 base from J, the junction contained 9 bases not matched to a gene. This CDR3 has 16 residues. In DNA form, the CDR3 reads TGCAGTGCTAGAGATGAGTACAAAGCGGGATCCTACGAGCAGTACTTC. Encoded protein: CSARDEYKAGSYEQYF.

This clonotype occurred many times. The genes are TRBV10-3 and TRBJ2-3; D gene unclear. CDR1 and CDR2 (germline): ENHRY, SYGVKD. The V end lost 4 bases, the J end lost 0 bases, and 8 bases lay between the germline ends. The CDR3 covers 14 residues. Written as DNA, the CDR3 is TGTGCCATCAGTGCACGGCCGAGCACAGATACGCAGTATTTT. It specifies CAISARPSTDTQYF.

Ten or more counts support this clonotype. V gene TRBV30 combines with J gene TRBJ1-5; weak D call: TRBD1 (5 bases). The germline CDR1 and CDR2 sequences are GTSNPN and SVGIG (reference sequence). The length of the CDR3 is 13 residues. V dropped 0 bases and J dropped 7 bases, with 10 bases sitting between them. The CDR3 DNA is TGTGCCTGGAGTGTAGATGGGGGACAGCCCCAGCATTTT. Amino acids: CAWSVDGGQPQHF.

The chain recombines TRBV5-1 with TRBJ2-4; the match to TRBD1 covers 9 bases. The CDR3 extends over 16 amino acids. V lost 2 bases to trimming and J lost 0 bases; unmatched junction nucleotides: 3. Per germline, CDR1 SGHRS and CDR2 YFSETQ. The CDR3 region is CASSFGTGQAKNIQYF. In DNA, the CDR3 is TGCGCCAGCAGCTTCGGGACAGGGCAAGCCAAAAACATTCAGTACTTC.

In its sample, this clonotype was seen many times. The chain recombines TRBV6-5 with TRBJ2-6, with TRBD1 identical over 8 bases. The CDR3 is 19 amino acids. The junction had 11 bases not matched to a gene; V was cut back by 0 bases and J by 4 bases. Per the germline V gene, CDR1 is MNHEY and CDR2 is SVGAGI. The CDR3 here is CASSYSFRQGITGANVLTF. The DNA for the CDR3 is TGTGCCAGCAGTTACTCGTTCAGACAGGGGATTACGGGGGCCAACGTCCTGACTTTC.

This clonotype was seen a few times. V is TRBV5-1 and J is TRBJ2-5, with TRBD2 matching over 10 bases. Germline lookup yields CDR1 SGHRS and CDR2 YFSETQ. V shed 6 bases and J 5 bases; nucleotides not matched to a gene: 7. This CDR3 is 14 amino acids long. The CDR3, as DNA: TGCGCCAGCAACCCAGCGGGGGGGATGGAGACCCAGTACTTC. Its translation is CASNPAGGMETQYF. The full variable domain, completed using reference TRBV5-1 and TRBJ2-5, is KAGVTQTPRYLIKTRGQQVTLSCSPISGHRSVSWYQQTPGQGLQFLFEYFSETQRNKGNFPGRFSGRQFSNSRSEMNVSTLELGDSALYLCASNPAGGMETQYFGPGTRLLVL.

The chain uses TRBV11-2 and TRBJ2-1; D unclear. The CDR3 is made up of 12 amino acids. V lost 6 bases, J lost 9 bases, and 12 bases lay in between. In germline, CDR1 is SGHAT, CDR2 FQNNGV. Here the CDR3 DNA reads TGTGCCAGCAGGCCCTTGTTGGGTGAGCAGTTCTTC. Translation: CASRPLLGEQFF.

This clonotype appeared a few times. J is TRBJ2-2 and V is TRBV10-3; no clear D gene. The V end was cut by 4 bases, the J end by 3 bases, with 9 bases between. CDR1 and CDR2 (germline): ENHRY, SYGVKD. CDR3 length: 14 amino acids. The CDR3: CAISGSVYTGELFF. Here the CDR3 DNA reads TGTGCCATCAGTGGGTCAGTCTACACCGGGGAGCTGTTTTTT.